Sequencing of this T cell receptor (beta chain) was carried out in a study of blood T cell repertoires in COVID-19. The data were produced by immunoSEQ multiplex PCR, yet TCRdb's version contains in-frame clones alone and is incomplete. The sample holds about 100,000 clones; roughly 85% are singletons and the top ten take more than 1.5%. CDR3 size: 14 residues. V was trimmed by 1 base and J by 8 bases, leaving 12 bases between them. Germline lookup yields CDR1 LNHDA and CDR2 SQIVND (reference sequence). This sequence was found in an older woman with active or convalescent COVID-19. The sample consisted of peripheral blood. The rearrangement joins TRBV19 to TRBJ2-4; maybe TRBD1 (6 bases). The DNA of the CDR3 is TGTGCCAGTAGTATAGGCAGGGGAGCGGACATTCAGTACTTC. As protein: CASSIGRGADIQYF.